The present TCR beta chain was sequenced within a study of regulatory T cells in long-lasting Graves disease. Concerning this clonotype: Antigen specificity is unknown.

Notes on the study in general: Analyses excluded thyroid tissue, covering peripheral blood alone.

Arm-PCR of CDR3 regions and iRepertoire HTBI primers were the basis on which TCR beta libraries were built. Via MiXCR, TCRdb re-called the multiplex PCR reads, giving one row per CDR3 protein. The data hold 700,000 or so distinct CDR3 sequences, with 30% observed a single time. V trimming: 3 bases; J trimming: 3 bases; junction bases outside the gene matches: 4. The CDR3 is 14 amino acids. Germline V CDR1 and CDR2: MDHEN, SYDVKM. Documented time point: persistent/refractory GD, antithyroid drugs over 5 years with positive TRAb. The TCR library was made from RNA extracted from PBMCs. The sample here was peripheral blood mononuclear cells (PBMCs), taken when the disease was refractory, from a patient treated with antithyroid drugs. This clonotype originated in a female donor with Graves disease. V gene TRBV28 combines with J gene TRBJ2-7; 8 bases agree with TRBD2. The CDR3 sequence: CASSLPGTSYEQYF. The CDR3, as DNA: TGTGCCAGCAGTTTGCCCGGGACTAGCTACGAGCAGTACTTC.